The rows below give T cell receptor beta chains drawn from one sample of a study of cytomegalovirus exposure and HLA in healthy donors. Method: immunoSEQ multiplex PCR; TCRdb's copy keeps in-frame clones and lacks some. There are about 150,000 clones in the sample; 65% to 85% occur only once, and roughly 4.3% lies in the top ten. Sequenced input: PBMCs. The receptors stem from a male donor in good health and CMV-seronegative. CDR3s include the opening cysteine and the closing phenylalanine or tryptophan. A D gene is named only where the DNA matches it firmly. Clone size appears in some rows only: once, few, many, or a class for an expanded clone.

clone_size: once; j_call: TRBJ1-1; d_call: TRBD1; v_call: TRBV27; cdr3_length: 14; cdr3_nt: TGTGCCAGCAGCGAACAGGGGACGAGCACTGAAGCTTTCTTT; cdr3_aa: CASSEQGTSTEAFF
clone_size: -; j_call: TRBJ2-2; d_call: TRBD2; v_call: TRBV10-3; cdr3_length: 14; cdr3_nt: TGTGCCATCGGCGGGCGGGAGATCACCGGGGAGCTGTTTTTT; cdr3_aa: CAIGGREITGELFF
clone_size: -; j_call: TRBJ2-7; d_call: TRBD2; v_call: TRBV6-1; cdr3_length: 15; cdr3_nt: TGTGCCAGCAGTGAAAGAACTAGCGGGGGCCGGGGGCAGTACTTC; cdr3_aa: CASSERTSGGRGQYF
clone_size: -; j_call: TRBJ1-2; d_call: -; v_call: TRBV2; cdr3_length: 14; cdr3_nt: TGTGCCAGCAGTGACCCGGGAAGCGCCTATGGCTACACCTTC; cdr3_aa: CASSDPGSAYGYTF
clone_size: -; j_call: TRBJ2-6; d_call: TRBD1; v_call: TRBV19; cdr3_length: 16; cdr3_nt: TGTGCCAGTAGTCTACAGGGGGCCTCTGGGGCCAACGTCCTGACTTTC; cdr3_aa: CASSLQGASGANVLTF
clone_size: -; j_call: TRBJ1-1; d_call: -; v_call: TRBV5-1; cdr3_length: 13; cdr3_nt: TGCGCCAGCAGCTTACAGGGGAACACTGAAGCTTTCTTT; cdr3_aa: CASSLQGNTEAFF
clone_size: -; j_call: TRBJ1-5; d_call: TRBD1; v_call: TRBV27; cdr3_length: 13; cdr3_nt: TGTGCCAGCAGTCCACGACAGGGACAGCCCCAGCATTTT; cdr3_aa: CASSPRQGQPQHF
clone_size: -; j_call: TRBJ2-6; d_call: -; v_call: TRBV27; cdr3_length: 15; cdr3_nt: TGTGCCAGCAGTTTAAGAGCCTCTGGGGCCAACGTCCTGACTTTC; cdr3_aa: CASSLRASGANVLTF
clone_size: -; j_call: TRBJ2-7; d_call: -; v_call: TRBV7-8; cdr3_length: 15; cdr3_nt: TGTGCCAGCAGCTTAGGACTACTTAACACCTACGAGCAGTACTTC; cdr3_aa: CASSLGLLNTYEQYF
clone_size: -; j_call: TRBJ1-1; d_call: -; v_call: TRBV19; cdr3_length: 15; cdr3_nt: TGTGCCAGTAGCCCGACCCGGGGGGGTAACACTGAAGCTTTCTTT; cdr3_aa: CASSPTRGGNTEAFF
clone_size: -; j_call: TRBJ2-2; d_call: TRBD2; v_call: TRBV11-2; cdr3_length: 19; cdr3_nt: TGTGCCAGCAGCTTATCAATTTTCGGCGGGAGGGCGTACACCGGGGAGCTGTTTTTT; cdr3_aa: CASSLSIFGGRAYTGELFF
clone_size: -; j_call: TRBJ1-2; d_call: TRBD1; v_call: TRBV6-1; cdr3_length: 15; cdr3_nt: TGTGCCAGCAGTGAAAAGGGGCAGGGGGCAGTTGGCTACACCTTC; cdr3_aa: CASSEKGQGAVGYTF
clone_size: -; j_call: TRBJ2-1; d_call: -; v_call: TRBV5-1; cdr3_length: 15; cdr3_nt: TGCGCCAGCAGCTTCATGTTTGGAAGGGAGGATGAGCAGTTCTTC; cdr3_aa: CASSFMFGREDEQFF
clone_size: -; j_call: TRBJ2-3; d_call: TRBD2; v_call: TRBV5-1; cdr3_length: 16; cdr3_nt: TGCGCCAGCAGCCCACAGCTGGGACTAGCGGGGGGCATGCAGTATTTT; cdr3_aa: CASSPQLGLAGGMQYF
clone_size: -; j_call: TRBJ2-7; d_call: -; v_call: TRBV28; cdr3_length: 13; cdr3_nt: TGTGCCAGCAGTTCGATGACCCTAGGTCTGGAGTACTTC; cdr3_aa: CASSSMTLGLEYF
clone_size: few; j_call: TRBJ2-1; d_call: -; v_call: TRBV5-1; cdr3_length: 15; cdr3_nt: TGCGCCAGCAGCTTGAGTGGGCCAGAGTACAATGAGCAGTTCTTC; cdr3_aa: CASSLSGPEYNEQFF
clone_size: -; j_call: TRBJ2-1; d_call: -; v_call: TRBV27; cdr3_length: 15; cdr3_nt: TGTGCCAGCAGTTTATCGATAGCTTTCTACGATGAGCAGTTCTTC; cdr3_aa: CASSLSIAFYDEQFF
clone_size: -; j_call: TRBJ1-1; d_call: -; v_call: TRBV7-2; cdr3_length: 13; cdr3_nt: TGTGCCAGCAGCTACCAGGGAAACACTGAAGCTTTCTTT; cdr3_aa: CASSYQGNTEAFF
clone_size: -; j_call: TRBJ2-5; d_call: TRBD1; v_call: TRBV6-5; cdr3_length: 15; cdr3_nt: TGTGCCAGCAGTTACCTTAAGGGGGCGTCAGAGACCCAGTACTTC; cdr3_aa: CASSYLKGASETQYF
clone_size: -; j_call: TRBJ2-7; d_call: -; v_call: TRBV18; cdr3_length: 14; cdr3_nt: TGTGCCAGCTCCCAGGTCGGAAGAGACTACGAGCAGTACTTC; cdr3_aa: CASSQVGRDYEQYF
clone_size: -; j_call: TRBJ2-5; d_call: TRBD2; v_call: TRBV5-4; cdr3_length: 17; cdr3_nt: TGTGCCAGCAGCTTGGGAGGTAGCGGGAGGGCAGGAGAGACCCAGTACTTC; cdr3_aa: CASSLGGSGRAGETQYF
clone_size: -; j_call: TRBJ2-7; d_call: TRBD1; v_call: TRBV5-1; cdr3_length: 16; cdr3_nt: TGCGCCAGCAGCTTGGGCCAGGGGGCGCGACAATACGAGCAGTACTTC; cdr3_aa: CASSLGQGARQYEQYF
clone_size: -; j_call: TRBJ2-7; d_call: TRBD2; v_call: TRBV5-1; cdr3_length: 15; cdr3_nt: TGCGCCAGCAGCCTCGGGGCTAGCGGGACCTACGAGCAGTACTTC; cdr3_aa: CASSLGASGTYEQYF
clone_size: -; j_call: TRBJ2-3; d_call: TRBD2; v_call: TRBV29-1; cdr3_length: 13; cdr3_nt: TGCAGCGTTGAGGGACTAGTCATAGATACGCAGTATTTT; cdr3_aa: CSVEGLVIDTQYF
clone_size: -; j_call: TRBJ2-2; d_call: TRBD1; v_call: TRBV7-2; cdr3_length: 15; cdr3_nt: TGTGCCAGCAGTTCACAGGGGTTTGACACCGGGGAGCTGTTTTTT; cdr3_aa: CASSSQGFDTGELFF